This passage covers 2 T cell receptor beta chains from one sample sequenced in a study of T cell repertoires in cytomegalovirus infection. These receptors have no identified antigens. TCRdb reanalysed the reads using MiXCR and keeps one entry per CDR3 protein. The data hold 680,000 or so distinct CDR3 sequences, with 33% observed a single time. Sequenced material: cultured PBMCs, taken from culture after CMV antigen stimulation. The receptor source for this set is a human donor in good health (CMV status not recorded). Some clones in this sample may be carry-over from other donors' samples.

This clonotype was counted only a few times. The DNA for the CDR3 is TGTGCCAGCAGCCTCCAGGCGGGCCACTCCAGTACCTACAATGAGCAGTTCTTC. This sequence encodes CASSLQAGHSSTYNEQFF. The chain joins TRBV11-2 to TRBJ2-1; D is perhaps TRBD2 (5 bases). The CDR3 has 18 residues. V lost 5 bases, J lost 2 bases, and 22 bases lay in between. Germline loops: CDR1 SGHAT, CDR2 FQNNGV.

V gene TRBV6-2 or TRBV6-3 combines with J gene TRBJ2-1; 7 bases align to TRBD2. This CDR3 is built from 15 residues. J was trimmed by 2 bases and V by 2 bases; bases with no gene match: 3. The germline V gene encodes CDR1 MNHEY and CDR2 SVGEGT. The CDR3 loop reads CASSYRGVPYNEQFF. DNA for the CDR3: TGTGCCAGCAGTTACCGGGGGGTACCCTACAATGAGCAGTTCTTC.